These 7 T cell receptor beta chains came from one sample sequenced in a study of glioma-infiltrating T cells after dendritic cell vaccination. Clones were read by immunoSEQ multiplex PCR, and TCRdb kept only the in-frame ones, dropping some. The sample has under 40,000 clones, 85% to 95% seen once. This specimen was blood, taken before dendritic cell vaccination. These receptors all stem from a human donor with glioblastoma.

The chain combines TRBV2 with TRBJ2-7; possible D gene TRBD2, 6 bases. Trimming removed 6 bases at V and 1 base at J, with 7 bases between. Per germline, CDR1 SNHLY and CDR2 FYNNEI. The CDR3 loop spans 12 amino acids. This CDR3 is CASREGSYEQYF. The CDR3 bases are TGTGCCAGCAGGGAGGGTTCCTACGAGCAGTACTTC.

The chain employs TRBV2 and TRBJ2-5; 7 nucleotides agree with TRBD1. With 8 bases clipped from V and 2 bases from J, the junction kept 5 bases outside the gene matches. This CDR3 contains 13 residues. In germline, CDR1 is SNHLY, CDR2 FYNNEI. The CDR3 DNA reads TGTGCCAGCCGAGGGGGCGTTCAAGAGACCCAGTACTTC. Protein product: CASRGGVQETQYF.

The chain carries TRBV6-5 and TRBJ1-6; 8 positions match TRBD1. Trimming took 8 bases from V and 10 from J; bases not matched to a gene: 7. CDR1 and CDR2 from the germline V gene are MNHEY and SVGAGI. This CDR3 spans 13 amino acids. DNA of the CDR3: TGTGCCAGCTCGGACAGGGCTTACTCACCCCTCCACTTT. It codes for CASSDRAYSPLHF.

The chain recombines TRBV5-1 with TRBJ2-1, with 7 bases fitting TRBD2. V trimming: 4 bases; J trimming: 3 bases; junction bases outside the gene matches: 7. CDR1 is SGHRS, CDR2 YFSETQ, per germline. The CDR3 runs to 15 residues. The CDR3 DNA is TGCGCCAGCAGCCATCAATGGGGGGGCTACAATGAGCAGTTCTTC. Protein product: CASSHQWGGYNEQFF.

This clone was picked up a small number of times. The J gene is TRBJ2-2, the V gene TRBV11-2; perhaps TRBD2 as D (5 bases). Germline V gene lookup returns CDR1 SGHAT and CDR2 FQNNGV. Trimming cost V 3 bases and J 6 bases, with 8 bases left between them. The CDR3 totals 13 residues. Written as DNA, the CDR3 is TGTGCCAGCAGCTTGAGGGATCCCGGGGAGCTGTTTTTT. It encodes CASSLRDPGELFF.

The rearrangement joins TRBV5-1 to TRBJ2-6; no definite D call. This CDR3 is built from 17 residues. V lost 0 bases, J lost 0 bases, and 10 bases lay in between. Germline loops: CDR1 SGHRS, CDR2 YFSETQ. CDR3 region: CASSLGGSYSGANVLTF. The CDR3 DNA follows: TGCGCCAGCAGCTTGGGAGGTTCCTACTCTGGGGCCAACGTCCTGACTTTC.

The chain carries TRBV13 and TRBJ2-6; TRBD2 is a possible D gene (6 bases). The ends were cut back, 4 bases at V and 2 bases at J, with 18 bases in the middle. Germline V gene data show CDR1 as PRHDT and CDR2 as FYEKMQ (reference sequence). The CDR3 consists of 18 residues. In nucleotides, the CDR3 is TGTGCCAGCAGCTCCGAGGCGGGGTTGCCCCCTGGGGCCAACGTCCTGACTTTC. Its translation is CASSSEAGLPPGANVLTF.